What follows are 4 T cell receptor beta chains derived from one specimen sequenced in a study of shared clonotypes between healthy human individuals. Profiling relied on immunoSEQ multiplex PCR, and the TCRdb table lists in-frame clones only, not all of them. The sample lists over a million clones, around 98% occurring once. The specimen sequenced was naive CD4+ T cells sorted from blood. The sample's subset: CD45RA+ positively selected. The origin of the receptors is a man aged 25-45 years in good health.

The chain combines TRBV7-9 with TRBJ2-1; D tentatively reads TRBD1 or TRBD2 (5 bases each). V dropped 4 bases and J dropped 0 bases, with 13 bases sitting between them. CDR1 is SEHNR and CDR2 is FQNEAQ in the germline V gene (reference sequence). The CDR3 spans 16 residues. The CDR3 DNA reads TGTGCCAGCAGCTCGACACCCGGGACCTCCTACAATGAGCAGTTCTTC. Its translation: CASSSTPGTSYNEQFF.

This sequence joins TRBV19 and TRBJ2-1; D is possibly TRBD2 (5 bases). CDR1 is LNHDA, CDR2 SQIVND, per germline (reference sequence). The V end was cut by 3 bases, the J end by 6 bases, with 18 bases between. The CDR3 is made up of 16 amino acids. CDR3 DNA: TGTGCCAGTAGTATTGTCGGCCTAGCCATACGCAATGAGCAGTTCTTC. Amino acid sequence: CASSIVGLAIRNEQFF. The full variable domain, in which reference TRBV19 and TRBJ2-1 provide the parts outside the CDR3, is DGGITQSPKYLFRKEGQNVTLSCEQNLNHDAMYWYRQDPGQGLRLIYYSQIVNDFQKGDIAEGYSVSREKKESFPLTVTSAQKNPTAFYLCASSIVGLAIRNEQFFGPGTRLTVL.

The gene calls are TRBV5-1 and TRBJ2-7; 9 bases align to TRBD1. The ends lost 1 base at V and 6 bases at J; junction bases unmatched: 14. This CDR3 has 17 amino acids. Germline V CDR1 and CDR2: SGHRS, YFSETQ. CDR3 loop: CASSLTRPGQGNLEQYF. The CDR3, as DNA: TGCGCCAGCAGCTTGACCCGACCGGGACAGGGAAATCTCGAGCAGTACTTC.

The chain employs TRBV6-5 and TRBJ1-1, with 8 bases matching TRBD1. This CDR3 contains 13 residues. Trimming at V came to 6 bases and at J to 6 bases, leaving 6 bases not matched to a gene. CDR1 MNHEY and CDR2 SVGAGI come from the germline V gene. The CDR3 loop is CASRFTGGPEAFF. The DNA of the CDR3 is TGTGCCAGCAGGTTCACAGGGGGTCCTGAAGCTTTCTTT.